This TCR beta chain was sequenced during a study of T cells expressing NK-cell markers. On the study more broadly: Source material for TCR beta repertoires consisted of sorted CD3+CD56+NKG2C+, CD3+CD56+NKG2C- and CD3+CD56-NKG2C+ T cells.

Points from the study as a whole: Dominant NKG2C+ clonotypes in about six donors made up about 1.0-8% of CD8+ T cells. Specificity for HCMV among expanded NKG2C+ T cell clones was not established.

TCRdb reprocessed the 5' RACE reads and reports one entry per CDR3 protein, with no DNA. The repertoire table contains about 400,000 distinct CDR3 sequences. Remarks on this clonotype: Its antigen remains unknown.

Germline CDR1 is SGHRS and CDR2 is YFSETQ. The CDR3 sequence is 18 residues long. Material: blood T cells: a sorted CD56 or NKG2C T cell subset, CD4+ or CD8+ T cells, or bulk PBMC T cells (not recorded which). The TCR was taken from a woman between 50 and 59 years old in good health. The rearrangement links TRBV5-1 to TRBJ2-1; TCRdb's D call of TRBD1 is untestable without DNA. The CDR3 reads CASSFTGGASSSYNEQFF.